This T cell receptor beta chain was sequenced during a study of beta chain features in type 1 diabetes. Study-level points and caveats: Fewer insertions but more deletions were seen at VDJ junctions in type 1 diabetes patients. The study found moderately but significantly shorter TCRB CDR3s in all four CD4+ subsets of Type 1 diabetes patients.

A few counts support this clone. Its antigen is currently unknown. Averaging roughly 110 mL, one heparinised blood draw was given by each donor. In all sorted populations, purity surpassed 98%. This CDR3 has 12 amino acids. Trimming took 10 bases from V and 5 from J, leaving 14 bases between them. Germline-derived CDR1 and CDR2 are SNHLY and FYNNEI. Expressed TCRB transcripts were sequenced because the isolated RNA had all been reverse transcribed beforehand. The assay was immunoSEQ multiplex PCR, and TCRdb's table has in-frame clones only and misses some. The sample carries 150,000 to 190,000 clones, 10% recorded once.

J is TRBJ1-1 and V is TRBV2; D is unresolved. This TCR was recovered from a man in his thirties or forties with type 1 diabetes. The sample taken for sequencing was central memory CD4+ T cells from blood. The chain's CDR3 is CATARGGTEAFF. The CDR3 nucleotides are TGTGCCACCGCCCGGGGTGGAACTGAAGCTTTCTTT.